This TCR beta chain was captured by sequencing in a study of blood T cell repertoires in COVID-19. As handled by the study authors: Estimates of nucleated cell counts were drawn from the amplification of reference gene primers. The table came from immunoSEQ multiplex PCR; TCRdb's copy has only in-frame clones and leaves some out. The V and J calls and clone size are taken from that table; D and trimming were inferred from the DNA. The table records some 250,000 clones, roughly 88% of them present only once. Trimming removed 2 bases at V and 0 bases at J, with 8 bases between. Germline V CDR1 and CDR2: SGHDT, YYEEEE. The CDR3 is made up of 14 amino acids.

Sequencing used peripheral blood. This chain links TRBV5-6 with TRBJ1-1, with a weak D call TRBD1 (6 bases). This clonotype was sampled from a young woman with acute or convalescent COVID-19. This CDR3 is CASSFTGLNTEAFF. CDR3 coding DNA: TGTGCCAGCAGCTTTACAGGGCTGAACACTGAAGCTTTCTTT.